These 32 T cell receptor beta chains originate from one sample sequenced in a study of shared clonotypes between healthy human individuals. Sequencing used immunoSEQ multiplex PCR; TCRdb keeps in-frame clones, though not all of them. Here the sample spans approximately 840,000 clones, approximately 97% being singletons. Naivety among CD8 cells was defined by CD45RO negativity and positive CCR7 selection, thereby excluding terminally differentiated effector memory CD45RA+ cells. The sequencing sample was made of naive CD8+ T cells sorted from blood. These receptors were taken from a man aged 30 to 45 in good health.

This chain joins TRBV27 and TRBJ2-2; no clear D. V lost 8 bases, J lost 5 bases, and 12 bases lay in between. Germline CDR1 reads MNHEY; CDR2 reads SMNVEV (reference sequence). The CDR3 has 13 amino acids. The CDR3: CASRSLGTGELFF. The CDR3 DNA sequence: TGTGCCAGCCGTTCGCTGGGGACCGGGGAGCTGTTTTTT.

The chain uses TRBV7-9 and TRBJ2-1; 9 positions match TRBD2. Germline V lookup: CDR1 SEHNR, CDR2 FQNEAQ (reference sequence). This CDR3 is 19 amino acids long. V was pared by 7 bases and J by 3 bases, with 19 bases of the junction left unmatched. In nucleotides, the CDR3 is TGTGCCAGCACCGAAGGGGCAGGGGGAGGACTAGCGTTCTACAATGAGCAGTTCTTC. Its translation is CASTEGAGGGLAFYNEQFF. Looking up the rest from reference TRBV7-9 and TRBJ2-1 gives the full variable domain: DTGVSQNPRHKITKRGQNVTFRCDPISEHNRLYWYRQTLGQGPEFLTYFQNEAQLEKSRLLSDRFSAERPKGSFSTLEIQRTEQGDSAMYLCASTEGAGGGLAFYNEQFFGPGTRLTVL.

The chain couples TRBV4-1 to TRBJ2-7; TRBD1 or TRBD2 may be the D gene (6 bases each). The CDR3 is 14 amino acids. Germline CDR1 MGHRA, CDR2 YSYEKL. V was trimmed by 0 bases and J by 4 bases, leaving 10 bases between them. The CDR3 nucleotides read TGCGCCAGCAGCCAAGACCAGGGGAGGTACGAGCAGTACTTC. This encodes CASSQDQGRYEQYF.

The chain combines TRBV9 with TRBJ2-1; 7 bases line up with TRBD2. Germline trimming cut 4 bases from V and 6 bases from J; bases unmatched to any gene: 19. The CDR3 has 18 residues. Germline CDR1 reads SGDLS; CDR2 reads YYNGEE. The DNA of the CDR3 is TGTGCCAGCAGCCCCCGTGACAGAACCTTAGCGGGTGCCAATGAGCAGTTCTTC. Its translation is CASSPRDRTLAGANEQFF.

The chain combines TRBV6-6 with TRBJ1-5; TRBD1 matches 9 bases. J gave up 12 bases and V 3 bases, and 9 bases lay outside the gene matches. Per the germline V gene, CDR1 is MNHNY and CDR2 is SVGAGI (reference sequence). This CDR3 contains 14 residues. The CDR3 spells CASSYGTGPVFQHF. CDR3 in DNA: TGTGCCAGCAGTTATGGGACAGGGCCAGTATTCCAGCATTTT.

This chain joins TRBV4-1 and TRBJ2-7; 9 bases match TRBD2. The CDR3 runs 14 residues. The V and J ends lost 3 bases and 6 bases, in that order; junction bases with no gene match: 6. The germline CDR1 and CDR2 sequences are MGHRA and YSYEKL. CDR3 residues: CASSQEELAGEQYF. The CDR3 DNA reads as TGCGCCAGCAGCCAGGAAGAACTAGCGGGCGAGCAGTACTTC.

The rearrangement uses TRBV27 and TRBJ2-3; D might be TRBD2 (6 bases). V lost 2 bases, J lost 4 bases, and 16 bases lay in between. The CDR3 is 16 residues long. The germline gives CDR1 MNHEY, CDR2 SMNVEV (reference sequence). CDR3: CASSLDASGVADTQYF. The CDR3 coding sequence is TGTGCCAGCAGTTTAGACGCCTCGGGGGTCGCAGATACGCAGTATTTT.

The chain joins TRBV15 to TRBJ2-7; 8 bases are shared with TRBD1. CDR1 and CDR2 from the germline V gene are LNHNV and YYDKDF (reference sequence). Losses at the gene ends were 1 base for V and 6 bases for J; bases not matched to a gene: 5. This CDR3 has 14 residues. The CDR3 reads CATSRVGQGTEQYF. CDR3 bases: TGTGCCACCAGCAGAGTCGGACAGGGTACCGAGCAGTACTTC.

The chain is built from TRBV19 and TRBJ1-2; 7 bases are shared with TRBD1. After removal of 3 bases from V and 6 bases from J, the junction contained 4 bases not matched to a gene. CDR3 length equals 13 residues. Germline assignment: CDR1 LNHDA and CDR2 SQIVND (reference sequence). In DNA form, the CDR3 reads TGTGCCAGTAGTATCGGAGGGGGCGATGGCTACACCTTC. Its translation: CASSIGGGDGYTF.

The chain links TRBV25-1 to TRBJ2-5, with 7 bases that match TRBD1. The CDR3 contains 14 residues. V trimming: 5 bases; J trimming: 1 base; junction bases outside the gene matches: 4. Germline CDR1 is MGHDK and CDR2 is SYGVNS. DNA for the CDR3: TGTGCCAGCAGTCCCCGGGACAGCCAAGAGACCCAGTACTTC. Protein product: CASSPRDSQETQYF.

V usage is TRBV12-5 and J usage is TRBJ2-1; the D is unclear. Trimming pared 5 bases from V and 10 bases from J, leaving 9 bases between. The CDR3 sequence is 11 residues long. The germline V gene has CDR1 LGHNT and CDR2 FRNRAP. CDR3 in DNA: TGTGCTAGTGGTCCGCTGGGGGAGCAGTTCTTC. Its protein product is CASGPLGEQFF.

The chain couples TRBV7-2 to TRBJ1-5; D remains ambiguous. The CDR3 sequence is 14 residues long. The V end lost 5 bases, the J end lost 0 bases, and 8 bases lay between the germline ends. Germline assignment: CDR1 SGHTA and CDR2 FQGNSA. Here the CDR3 DNA reads TGTGCCAGCAGCCTGGCGCATAGCAATCAGCCCCAGCATTTT. Translated, it gives CASSLAHSNQPQHF.

V gene TRBV2 combines with J gene TRBJ2-1; D remains unclear. Trimming cost V 6 bases and J 9 bases, with 9 bases left between them. CDR3 length: 11 amino acids. Looked up from germline, CDR1 is SNHLY and CDR2 is FYNNEI. This CDR3 is CASSPISEQFF. CDR3 DNA sequence: TGTGCCAGCAGCCCTATTAGTGAGCAGTTCTTC.

The chain is built from TRBV11-2 and TRBJ2-5; D ambiguous. V dropped 3 bases and J dropped 4 bases, with 9 bases sitting between them. CDR1 SGHAT and CDR2 FQNNGV come from the germline V gene. The CDR3 is 13 residues long. The CDR3 reads CASSLQAGETQYF. DNA for the CDR3: TGTGCCAGCAGCTTGCAGGCTGGAGAGACCCAGTACTTC.

The chain is built from TRBV9 and TRBJ2-3; D not certain. Trimming left V 2 bases short and J 2 bases short, with 12 bases between. The CDR3 length is 15 residues. CDR1 is SGDLS, CDR2 YYNGEE, per germline. CDR3 DNA: TGTGCCAGCAGCGTCGGGCAGACCCTCACAGATACGCAGTATTTT. Its protein product is CASSVGQTLTDTQYF.

The rearrangement links TRBV19 to TRBJ1-5; possible D gene TRBD1, 6 bases. V was pared by 3 bases and J by 7 bases, with 16 bases between. This CDR3 region has 15 residues. The germline CDR1 and CDR2 sequences are LNHDA and SQIVND (reference sequence). CDR3 region: CASSISHREDQPQHF. CDR3 bases: TGTGCCAGTAGTATCTCGCACAGGGAGGACCAGCCCCAGCATTTT.

The rearrangement uses TRBV6-1 and TRBJ1-5, with D possibly matching TRBD1 (5 bases). Trimming removed 7 bases from V and 0 bases from J, with 13 bases in between. The CDR3 length is 15 residues. In germline, CDR1 is MNHNS, CDR2 SASEGT. The CDR3 bases are TGTGCCAGCATCCGAGACAGCTATAGCAATCAGCCCCAGCATTTT. Protein sequence: CASIRDSYSNQPQHF.

The rearrangement joins TRBV7-6 to TRBJ1-1; 9 positions agree with TRBD1. Germline V gives CDR1 SGHVS, CDR2 FNYEAQ. After removal of 0 bases from V and 0 bases from J, the junction contained 2 bases not matched to a gene. The length of the CDR3 is 16 residues. The CDR3 loop reads CASSLAGTGLNTEAFF. CDR3 sequence (DNA): TGTGCCAGCAGCTTAGCGGGGACAGGGTTGAACACTGAAGCTTTCTTT.

The V call is TRBV27, the J call TRBJ2-1; D is unclear. This CDR3 is built from 16 residues. Germline lookup yields CDR1 MNHEY and CDR2 SMNVEV (reference sequence). The V end was cut by 2 bases, the J end by 7 bases, with 18 bases between. CDR3 residues: CASSLLAPENQNEQFF. The DNA of the CDR3 is TGTGCCAGCAGTTTACTCGCCCCGGAAAATCAGAATGAGCAGTTCTTC.

V gene TRBV4-3 combines with J gene TRBJ2-7, with 9 bases aligning to TRBD1. This CDR3 comprises 14 residues. Trimming cost V 8 bases and J 6 bases; bases outside gene matches: 11. Germline assignment: CDR1 LGHNA and CDR2 YSLEER. The CDR3 protein is CASQLDRGLGEQYF. CDR3 nucleotide sequence: TGCGCCAGCCAACTGGACAGGGGTCTAGGCGAGCAGTACTTC.

The chain uses TRBV5-5 and TRBJ1-4, with TRBD1 as a possible D gene (5 bases). The CDR3 is made up of 19 amino acids. CDR1 and CDR2 (germline): SGHKS, YYEKEE (reference sequence). V lost 5 bases and J lost 1, with 24 bases in between. CDR3 protein: CASRSGRDRLHRTNEKLFF. The CDR3, as DNA: TGTGCCAGCAGAAGTGGGCGGGACCGCCTTCACAGAACTAATGAAAAACTGTTTTTT.

The chain links TRBV6-6 to TRBJ2-7; TRBD2 matches at 8 bases. Germline V lookup: CDR1 MNHNY, CDR2 SVGAGI (reference sequence). The CDR3 has 14 residues. The trim removed 6 bases at V and 4 bases at J, leaving 8 bases unmatched. The CDR3 bases are TGTGCCAGCAGCTGGAGCGGGAGTGGGTACGAGCAGTACTTC. This translates into CASSWSGSGYEQYF.

The V call is TRBV10-2, the J call TRBJ2-7, with D tentatively TRBD1 (6 bases). This CDR3 region has 12 residues. The V gene's germline CDR1 is WSHSY and CDR2 SAAADI. Trimming pared 0 bases from V and 7 bases from J, leaving 7 bases between. Written as DNA, the CDR3 is TGCGCCAGCAGTGAGTCGGGGGCGGAGCAGTACTTC. Protein sequence: CASSESGAEQYF.

This clone was detected once. V and J are TRBV11-2 and TRBJ2-7, with TRBD2 matching 8 bases. Looked up from germline, CDR1 is SGHAT and CDR2 is FQNNGV. The CDR3 extends over 15 amino acids. With V trimmed by 1 base and J by 2 bases, 4 bases remained unmatched. CDR3 DNA sequence: TGTGCCAGCAGCTTAGGTAGCGGGATTGCCTACGAGCAGTACTTC. Its translation is CASSLGSGIAYEQYF.

This chain uses TRBV29-1 with TRBJ2-7; 14 bases map to TRBD2. The germline V gene has CDR1 SQVTM and CDR2 ANQGSEA. CDR3 size: 16 residues. Losses at the gene ends were 6 bases for V and 3 bases for J; bases not matched to a gene: 10. CDR3 loop: CSVHGTSGSRGYEQYF. The CDR3 nucleotides read TGCAGCGTGCACGGGACTAGCGGGAGTCGGGGCTACGAGCAGTACTTC.

J is TRBJ1-2 and V is TRBV4-3; no clear D gene. V lost 2 bases to trimming and J lost 2 bases, with 9 bases between them. The CDR3 consists of 14 residues. CDR1 and CDR2 from the germline V gene are LGHNA and YSLEER. Written as DNA, the CDR3 is TGCGCCAGCAGCCAAAACAGAGGAAACTATGGCTACACCTTC. It is translated as CASSQNRGNYGYTF.

This clone appeared once. The chain recombines TRBV29-1 with TRBJ2-7; D gene ambiguous. V was pared by 4 bases and J by 1 base, with 8 bases between. The germline V gene has CDR1 SQVTM and CDR2 ANQGSEA. The CDR3 consists of 12 residues. This CDR3 reads CSVGTRSYEQYF. In DNA, the CDR3 is TGCAGCGTTGGGACCCGTTCCTACGAGCAGTACTTC.

The V and J genes are TRBV29-1 and TRBJ2-7; TRBD1 agrees at 11 bases. Germline V lookup: CDR1 SQVTM, CDR2 ANQGSEA. The CDR3 has 12 amino acids. With V trimmed by 6 bases and J by 5 bases, 3 bases remained unmatched. The CDR3 sequence: CSVGQGAHEQYF. Written as DNA, the CDR3 is TGCAGCGTCGGACAGGGGGCCCACGAGCAGTACTTC.

For this clone: The sample holds other DNA sequences that translate to the same CDR3. The rearrangement links TRBV11-3 to TRBJ2-3; unclear D gene. The CDR3 covers 13 residues. V lost 0 bases to trimming and J lost 0 bases, with 1 base between them. From germline, CDR1 is SGHNT and CDR2 YENEEA. The CDR3 bases are TGTGCCAGCAGCTTAGATAGCACAGATACGCAGTATTTT. This translates into CASSLDSTDTQYF.

The table lists this clone with a count of one. The J gene is TRBJ1-3, the V gene TRBV4-1; no clear D. This CDR3 is 12 amino acids long. V gave up 5 bases and J gave up 6 bases, with 8 bases separating them. Germline loops: CDR1 MGHRA, CDR2 YSYEKL. The CDR3 DNA follows: TGCGCCAGCAGCGAACGAACAAACACCATATATTTT. Its translation: CASSERTNTIYF.

The genes are TRBV4-1 and TRBJ2-5; D not resolved. The CDR3 is 14 amino acids. The V gene's germline CDR1 is MGHRA and CDR2 YSYEKL. The V and J ends lost 1 base and 1 base respectively, with 7 bases between them. CDR3 amino acids: CASSQGTLQETQYF. The CDR3 DNA follows: TGCGCCAGCAGCCAAGGTACTCTCCAAGAGACCCAGTACTTC.

The rearrangement links TRBV4-3 to TRBJ1-5; tentative D call: TRBD1 (6 bases). Trimming pared 0 bases from V and 2 bases from J, leaving 11 bases between. The CDR3 covers 16 residues. CDR1 is LGHNA, CDR2 YSLEER, per germline. The CDR3 region has the DNA TGCGCCAGCAGCCAAGATTGGGGGGGCCGCAATCAGCCCCAGCATTTT. This encodes CASSQDWGGRNQPQHF.